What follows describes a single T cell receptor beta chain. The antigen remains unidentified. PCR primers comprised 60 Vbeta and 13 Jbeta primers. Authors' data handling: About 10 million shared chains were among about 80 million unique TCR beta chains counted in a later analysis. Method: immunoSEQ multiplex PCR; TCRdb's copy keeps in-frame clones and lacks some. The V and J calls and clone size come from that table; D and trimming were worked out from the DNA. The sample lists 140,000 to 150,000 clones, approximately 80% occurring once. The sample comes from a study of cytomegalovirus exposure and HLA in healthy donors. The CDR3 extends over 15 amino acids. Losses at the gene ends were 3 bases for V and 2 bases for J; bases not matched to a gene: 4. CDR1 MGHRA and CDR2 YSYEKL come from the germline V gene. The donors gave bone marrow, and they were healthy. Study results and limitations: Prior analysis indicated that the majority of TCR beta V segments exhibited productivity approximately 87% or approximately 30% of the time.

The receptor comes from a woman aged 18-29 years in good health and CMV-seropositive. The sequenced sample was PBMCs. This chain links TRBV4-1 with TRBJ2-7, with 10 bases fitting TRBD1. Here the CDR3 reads CASSQPGQGTYEQYF. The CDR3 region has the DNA TGCGCCAGCAGCCAGCCGGGACAGGGGACCTACGAGCAGTACTTC.